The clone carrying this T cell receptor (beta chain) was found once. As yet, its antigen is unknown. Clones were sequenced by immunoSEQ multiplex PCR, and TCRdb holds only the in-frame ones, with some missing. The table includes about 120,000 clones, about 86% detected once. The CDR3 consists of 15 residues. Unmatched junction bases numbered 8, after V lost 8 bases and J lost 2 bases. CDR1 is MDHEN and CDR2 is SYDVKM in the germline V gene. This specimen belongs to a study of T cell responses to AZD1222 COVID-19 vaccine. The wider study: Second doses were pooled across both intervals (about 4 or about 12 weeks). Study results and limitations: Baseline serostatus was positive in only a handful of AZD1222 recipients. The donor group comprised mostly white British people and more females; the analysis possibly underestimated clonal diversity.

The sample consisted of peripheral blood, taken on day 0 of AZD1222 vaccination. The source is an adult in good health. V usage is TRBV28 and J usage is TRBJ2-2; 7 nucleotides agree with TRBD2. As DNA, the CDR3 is TGTGCCAGCCACCCCGGGGGGACCAACACCGGGGAGCTGTTTTTT. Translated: CASHPGGTNTGELFF.